This T cell receptor beta chain was captured in a study of OX40 agonist ivuxolimab in advanced cancers. About the study: The patients received ivuxolimab by intravenous route every 2 weeks at 0.01 to 10 mg/kg. Males comprised about 78% of the group, whose mean age was approximately 60 years (range 23 to 79).

Notes on the study in general: In a subset of nonresponders, normalized T-cell clonal expansion was also low.

Assay: immunoSEQ multiplex PCR; the TCRdb copy retains only in-frame clones and omits some. This sample has tens of thousands of clones, with around 89% found just once. Concerning this clone itself: Its antigen is not known.

CDR1 and CDR2 (germline): MNHEY, SVGAGI. The CDR3 loop spans 15 amino acids. Trimming took 6 bases from V and 1 from J; bases not matched to a gene: 9. This TCR was recovered from an adult with an advanced solid tumor such as melanoma, head and neck, liver or kidney cancer. This sequence joins TRBV6-5 and TRBJ2-7; 7 bases are shared with TRBD2. Sequenced here: CD4+ or CD8+ T cells sorted from blood, sampled in a trial of the OX40 agonist ivuxolimab. CDR3 region: CASSPWGEGSYEQYF. CDR3 coding DNA: TGTGCCAGCAGCCCCTGGGGGGAGGGATCCTACGAGCAGTACTTC.